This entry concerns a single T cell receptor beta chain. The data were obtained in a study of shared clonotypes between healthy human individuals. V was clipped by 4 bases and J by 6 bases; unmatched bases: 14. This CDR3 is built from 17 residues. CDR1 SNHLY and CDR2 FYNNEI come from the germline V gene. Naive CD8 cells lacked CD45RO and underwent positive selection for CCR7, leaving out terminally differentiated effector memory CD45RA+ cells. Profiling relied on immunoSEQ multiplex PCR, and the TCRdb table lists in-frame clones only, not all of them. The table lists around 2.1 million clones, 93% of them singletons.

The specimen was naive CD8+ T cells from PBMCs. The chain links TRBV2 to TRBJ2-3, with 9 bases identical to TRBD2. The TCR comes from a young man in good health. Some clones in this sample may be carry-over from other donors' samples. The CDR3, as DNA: TGTGCCAGCAGTGCCCCTCTTAGCGGGAGACTTGCTGATACGCAGTATTTT. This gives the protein CASSAPLSGRLADTQYF.